This T cell receptor beta chain was found in a study of blood T cells in healthy people across ages. PCR was performed a second time for about 7 to 11 cycles using a sample-barcoded 5' primer and a J-beta primer mix. MiXCR, applied by TCRdb to the 5' RACE reads, yields one record per CDR3 protein. The sample includes about 1,500,000 distinct CDR3 sequences, roughly 27% of them seen just once. Whole-study findings and limits: TCR beta diversity per million T cells fell roughly linearly with age. TCR beta diversity tracked closely with naive T cell percentage. Unsorted PBMCs blocked a conclusive comparison of naive and antigen-experienced cells.

This clonotype has ten or more counts. The antigen remains undetermined. The CDR3 extends over 15 amino acids. Deletions cut 6 bases from V and 2 bases from J, with 16 bases between. Germline lookup yields CDR1 MDHEN and CDR2 SYDVKM. Researchers report isolating at least 6 million PBMCs per sample. This clonotype was sampled from a woman in her twenties or thirties in good health. The rearrangement links TRBV28 to TRBJ2-5, with D unresolved. Sequencing was performed on blood. This CDR3 reads CASSPYGQAQETQYF. The CDR3 bases are TGTGCCAGCAGCCCCTACGGCCAGGCGCAAGAGACCCAGTACTTC.